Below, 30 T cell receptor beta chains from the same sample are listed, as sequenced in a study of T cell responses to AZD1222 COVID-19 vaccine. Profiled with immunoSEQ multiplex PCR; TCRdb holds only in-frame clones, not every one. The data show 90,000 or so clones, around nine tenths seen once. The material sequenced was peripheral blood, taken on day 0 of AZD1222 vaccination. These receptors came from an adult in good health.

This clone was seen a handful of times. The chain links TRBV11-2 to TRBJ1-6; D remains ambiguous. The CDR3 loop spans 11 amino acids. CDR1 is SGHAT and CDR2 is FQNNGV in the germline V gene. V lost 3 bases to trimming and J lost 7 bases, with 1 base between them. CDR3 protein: CASSFNSPLHF. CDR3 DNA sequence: TGTGCCAGCAGCTTCAATTCACCCCTCCACTTT.

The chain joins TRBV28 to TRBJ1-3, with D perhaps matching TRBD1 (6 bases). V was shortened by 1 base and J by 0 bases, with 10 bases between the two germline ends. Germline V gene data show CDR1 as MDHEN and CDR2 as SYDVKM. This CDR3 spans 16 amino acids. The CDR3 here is CASSLSTGFSGNTIYF. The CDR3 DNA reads TGTGCCAGCAGTTTATCCACAGGGTTCTCTGGAAACACCATATATTTT.

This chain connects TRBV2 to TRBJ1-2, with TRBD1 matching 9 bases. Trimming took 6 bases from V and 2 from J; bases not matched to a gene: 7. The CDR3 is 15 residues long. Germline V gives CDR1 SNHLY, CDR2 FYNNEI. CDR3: CASSGTGGSNYGYTF. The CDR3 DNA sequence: TGTGCCAGCAGCGGTACAGGGGGCTCGAACTATGGCTACACCTTC.

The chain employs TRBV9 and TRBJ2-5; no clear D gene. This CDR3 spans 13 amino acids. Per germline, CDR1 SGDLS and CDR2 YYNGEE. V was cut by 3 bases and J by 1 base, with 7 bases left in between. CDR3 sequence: CASSATSQETQYF. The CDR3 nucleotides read TGTGCCAGCAGCGCAACAAGCCAAGAGACCCAGTACTTC.

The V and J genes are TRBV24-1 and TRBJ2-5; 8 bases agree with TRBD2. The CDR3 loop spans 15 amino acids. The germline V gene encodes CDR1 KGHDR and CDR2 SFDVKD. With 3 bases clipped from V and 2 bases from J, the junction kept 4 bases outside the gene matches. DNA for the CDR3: TGTGCCACCAGTGATCCCGGGAGGGGGCAAGAGACCCAGTACTTC. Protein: CATSDPGRGQETQYF.

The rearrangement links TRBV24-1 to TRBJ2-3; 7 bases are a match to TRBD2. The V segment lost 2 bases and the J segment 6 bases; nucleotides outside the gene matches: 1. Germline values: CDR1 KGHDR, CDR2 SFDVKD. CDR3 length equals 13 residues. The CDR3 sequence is CATSDWGGDTQYF. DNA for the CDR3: TGTGCCACCAGTGATTGGGGGGGGGATACGCAGTATTTT.

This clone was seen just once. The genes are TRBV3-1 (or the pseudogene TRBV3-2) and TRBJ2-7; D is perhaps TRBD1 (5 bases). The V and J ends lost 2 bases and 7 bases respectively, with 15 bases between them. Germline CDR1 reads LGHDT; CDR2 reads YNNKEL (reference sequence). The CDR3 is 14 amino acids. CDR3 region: CASSQWAGSSEQYF. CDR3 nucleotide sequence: TGTGCCAGCAGCCAATGGGCAGGGTCCTCGGAGCAGTACTTC.

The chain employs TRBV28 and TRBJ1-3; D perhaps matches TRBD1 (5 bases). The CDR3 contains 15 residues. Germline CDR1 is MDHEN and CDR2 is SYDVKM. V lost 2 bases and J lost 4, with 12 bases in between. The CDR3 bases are TGTGCCAGCAGTTTAGTATCAGGGACCGGAAACACCATATATTTT. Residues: CASSLVSGTGNTIYF.

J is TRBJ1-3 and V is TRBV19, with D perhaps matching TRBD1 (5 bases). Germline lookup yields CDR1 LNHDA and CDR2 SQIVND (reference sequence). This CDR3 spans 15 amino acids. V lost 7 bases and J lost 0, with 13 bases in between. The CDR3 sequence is CASTSTASSGNTIYF. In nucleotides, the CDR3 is TGTGCCAGTACCTCGACAGCTTCCTCTGGAAACACCATATATTTT.

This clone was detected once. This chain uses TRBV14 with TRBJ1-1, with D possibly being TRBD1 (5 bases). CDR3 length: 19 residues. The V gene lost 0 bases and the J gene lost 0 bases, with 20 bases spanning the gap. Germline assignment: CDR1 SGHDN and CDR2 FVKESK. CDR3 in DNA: TGTGCCAGCAGCCAAGATCTTGGGCGGGGGGAGACAATGAACACTGAAGCTTTCTTT. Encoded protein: CASSQDLGRGETMNTEAFF.

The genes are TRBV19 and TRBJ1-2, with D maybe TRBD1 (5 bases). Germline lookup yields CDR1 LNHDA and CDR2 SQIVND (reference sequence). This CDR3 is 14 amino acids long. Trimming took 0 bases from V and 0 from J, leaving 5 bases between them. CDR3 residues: CASSIDRANYGYTF. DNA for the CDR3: TGTGCCAGTAGTATAGACAGGGCTAACTATGGCTACACCTTC.

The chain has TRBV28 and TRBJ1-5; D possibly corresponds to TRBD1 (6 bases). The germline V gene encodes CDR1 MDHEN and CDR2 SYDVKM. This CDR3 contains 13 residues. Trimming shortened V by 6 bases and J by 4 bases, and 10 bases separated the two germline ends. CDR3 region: CASRVQGNQPQHF. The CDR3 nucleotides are TGTGCCAGCAGGGTACAGGGAAATCAGCCCCAGCATTTT.

This chain's CDR3 is CASSLDLLALNTGELFF. As DNA, the CDR3 is TGTGCCAGCAGCTTAGATCTGCTGGCCTTGAACACCGGGGAGCTGTTTTTT. V gene TRBV11-2 combines with J gene TRBJ2-2, with no clear D. The CDR3 has 17 amino acids. Trimming took off 0 bases at V and 1 base at J, with 12 bases between the two ends. Germline CDR1 SGHAT, CDR2 FQNNGV.

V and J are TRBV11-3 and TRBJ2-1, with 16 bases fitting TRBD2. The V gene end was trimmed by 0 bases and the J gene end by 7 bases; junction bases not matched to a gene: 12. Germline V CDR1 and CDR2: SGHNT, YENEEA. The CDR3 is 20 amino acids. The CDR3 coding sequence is TGTGCCAGCAGCTTAGATGGGACTAGCGGGAGGGCAAGCTTTTGGAATGAGCAGTTCTTC. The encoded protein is CASSLDGTSGRASFWNEQFF. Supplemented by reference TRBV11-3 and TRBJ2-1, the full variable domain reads EAGVVQSPRYKIIEKKQPVAFWCNPISGHNTLYWYLQNLGQGPELLIRYENEEAVDDSQLPKDRFSAERLKGVDSTLKIQPAELGDSAVYLCASSLDGTSGRASFWNEQFFGPGTRLTVL.

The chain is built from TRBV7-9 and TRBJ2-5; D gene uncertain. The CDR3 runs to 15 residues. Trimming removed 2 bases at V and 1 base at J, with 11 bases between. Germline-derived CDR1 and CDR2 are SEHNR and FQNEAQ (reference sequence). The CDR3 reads CASSLMSTGQETQYF. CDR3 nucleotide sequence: TGTGCCAGCAGCTTAATGTCGACGGGCCAAGAGACCCAGTACTTC.

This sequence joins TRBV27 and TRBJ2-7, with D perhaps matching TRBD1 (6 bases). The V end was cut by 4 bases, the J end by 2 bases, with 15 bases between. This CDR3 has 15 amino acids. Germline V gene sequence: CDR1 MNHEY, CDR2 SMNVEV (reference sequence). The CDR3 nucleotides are TGTGCCAGCAGTTCCCTAGGGGGAGTAGCCTACGAGCAGTACTTC. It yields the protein CASSSLGGVAYEQYF.

In DNA form, the CDR3 reads TGTGCCAGTAGTATATCGGGGACTTCGCCTAACACCATATATTTT. Translating it yields CASSISGTSPNTIYF. The chain joins TRBV19 to TRBJ1-3; tentative D call: TRBD1 (5 bases). Trimming removed 2 bases from V and 7 bases from J, with 15 bases in between. Germline assignment: CDR1 LNHDA and CDR2 SQIVND (reference sequence). This CDR3 comprises 15 residues.

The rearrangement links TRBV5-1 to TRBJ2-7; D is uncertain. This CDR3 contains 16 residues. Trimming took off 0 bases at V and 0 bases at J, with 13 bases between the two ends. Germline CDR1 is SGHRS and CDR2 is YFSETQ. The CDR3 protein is CASSLGPNPGSYEQYF. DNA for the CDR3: TGCGCCAGCAGCTTGGGTCCAAACCCAGGCTCCTACGAGCAGTACTTC.

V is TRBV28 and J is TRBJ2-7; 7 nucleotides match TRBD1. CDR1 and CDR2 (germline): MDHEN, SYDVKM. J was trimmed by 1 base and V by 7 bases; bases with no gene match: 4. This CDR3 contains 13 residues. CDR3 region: CASIPGQSYEQYF. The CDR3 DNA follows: TGTGCCAGCATACCGGGACAGTCCTACGAGCAGTACTTC.

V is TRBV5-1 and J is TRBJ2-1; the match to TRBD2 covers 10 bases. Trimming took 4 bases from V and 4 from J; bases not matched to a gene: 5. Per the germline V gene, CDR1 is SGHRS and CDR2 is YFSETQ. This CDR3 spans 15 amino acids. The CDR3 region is CASSQTSGSYNEQFF. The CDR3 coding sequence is TGCGCCAGCAGCCAGACTAGCGGGTCGTACAATGAGCAGTTCTTC.

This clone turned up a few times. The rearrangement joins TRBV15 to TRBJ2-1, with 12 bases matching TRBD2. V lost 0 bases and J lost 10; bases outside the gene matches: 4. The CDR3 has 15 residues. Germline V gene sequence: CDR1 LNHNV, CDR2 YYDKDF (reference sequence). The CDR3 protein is CATSRDVLAGGEQFF. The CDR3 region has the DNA TGTGCCACCAGCAGAGATGTTCTAGCGGGAGGGGAGCAGTTCTTC.

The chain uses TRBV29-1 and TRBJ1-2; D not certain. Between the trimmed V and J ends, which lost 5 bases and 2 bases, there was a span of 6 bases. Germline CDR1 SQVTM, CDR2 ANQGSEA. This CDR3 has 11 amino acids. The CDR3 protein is CSVFGNYGYTF. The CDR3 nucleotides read TGCAGCGTTTTTGGGAACTATGGCTACACCTTC.

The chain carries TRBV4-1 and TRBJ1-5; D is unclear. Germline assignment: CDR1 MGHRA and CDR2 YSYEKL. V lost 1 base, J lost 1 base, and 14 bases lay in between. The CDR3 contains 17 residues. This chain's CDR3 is CASSQVDMGLSNQPQHF. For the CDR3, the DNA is TGCGCCAGCAGCCAAGTAGATATGGGGTTGAGCAATCAGCCCCAGCATTTT.

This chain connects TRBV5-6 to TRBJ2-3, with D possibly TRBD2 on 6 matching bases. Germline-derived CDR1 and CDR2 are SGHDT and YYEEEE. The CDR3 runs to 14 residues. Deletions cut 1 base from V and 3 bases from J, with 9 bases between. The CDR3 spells CASSLWGRTDTQYF. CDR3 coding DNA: TGTGCCAGCAGCTTGTGGGGGAGGACAGATACGCAGTATTTT. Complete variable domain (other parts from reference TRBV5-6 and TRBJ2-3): DAGVTQSPTHLIKTRGQQVTLRCSPKSGHDTVSWYQQALGQGPQFIFQYYEEEERQRGNFPDRFSGHQFPNYSSELNVNALLLGDSALYLCASSLWGRTDTQYFGPGTRLTVL.

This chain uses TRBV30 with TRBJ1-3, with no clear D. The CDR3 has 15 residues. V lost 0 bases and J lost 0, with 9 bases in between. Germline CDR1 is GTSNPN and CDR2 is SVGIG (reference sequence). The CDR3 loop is CAWSVAGSSGNTIYF. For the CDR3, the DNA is TGTGCCTGGAGTGTGGCAGGAAGCTCTGGAAACACCATATATTTT. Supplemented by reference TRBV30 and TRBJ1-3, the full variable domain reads SQTIHQWPATLVQPVGSPLSLECTVEGTSNPNLYWYRQAAGRGLQLLFYSVGIGQISSEVPQNLSASRPQDRQFILSSKKLLLSDSGFYLCAWSVAGSSGNTIYFGEGSWLTVV.

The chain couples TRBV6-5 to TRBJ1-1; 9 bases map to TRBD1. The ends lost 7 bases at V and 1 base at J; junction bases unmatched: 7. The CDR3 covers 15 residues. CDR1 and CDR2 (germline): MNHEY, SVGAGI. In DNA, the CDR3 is TGTGCCAGCAACGACTCGGGACAGGGGAACACTGAAGCTTTCTTT. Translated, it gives CASNDSGQGNTEAFF.

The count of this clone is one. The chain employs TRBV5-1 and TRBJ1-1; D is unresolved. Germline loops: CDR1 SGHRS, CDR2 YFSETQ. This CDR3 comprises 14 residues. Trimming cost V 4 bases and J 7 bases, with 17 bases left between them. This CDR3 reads CASSATAESVEAFF. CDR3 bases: TGCGCCAGCAGCGCCACAGCAGAGTCTGTTGAAGCTTTCTTT.

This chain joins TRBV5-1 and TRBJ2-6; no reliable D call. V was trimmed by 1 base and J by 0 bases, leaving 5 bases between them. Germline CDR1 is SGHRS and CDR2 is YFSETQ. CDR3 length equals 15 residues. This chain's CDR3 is CASSLPPSGANVLTF. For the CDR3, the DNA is TGCGCCAGCAGCTTGCCCCCCTCTGGGGCCAACGTCCTGACTTTC.

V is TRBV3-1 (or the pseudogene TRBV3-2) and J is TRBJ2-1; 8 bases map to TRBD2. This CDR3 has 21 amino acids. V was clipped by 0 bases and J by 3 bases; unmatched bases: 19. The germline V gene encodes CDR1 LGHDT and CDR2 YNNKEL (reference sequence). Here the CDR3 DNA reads TGTGCCAGCAGCCAAGAAGGCCGCGGGAGGCATCGATCACTTTTCTACAATGAGCAGTTCTTC. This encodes CASSQEGRGRHRSLFYNEQFF.

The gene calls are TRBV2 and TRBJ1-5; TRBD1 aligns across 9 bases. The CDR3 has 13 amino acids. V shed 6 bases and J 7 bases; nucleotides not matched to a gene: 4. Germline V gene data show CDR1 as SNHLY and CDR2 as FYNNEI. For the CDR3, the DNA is TGTGCCAGCAGGGGGACAGGGCGGCAGCCCCAGCATTTT. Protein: CASRGTGRQPQHF.